One sample yielded the 21 T cell receptor beta chains listed below, sequenced in a study of Ad26.COV2.S vaccination and SARS-CoV-2 variants. Sample treatment: about 20 received Ad26.COV2.S at low or high dose, single or two shots; about 5 received placebo; per-sample allocation not given. Samples were taken on day 63 after the first vaccine or placebo injection. Produced via immunoSEQ multiplex PCR; TCRdb's table is partial and in-frame only. The data hold about 350,000 clones, with around 89% observed a single time. This specimen was peripheral blood, taken in a trial of Ad26.COV2.S vaccine versus placebo. The receptors come from a person aged 18-65 years who received the Ad26.COV2.S COVID-19 vaccine or a placebo.

For the CDR3, the DNA is TGTGCCAGCAGCCAAGTTAAGTACGAGCAGTACTTC. It translates to CASSQVKYEQYF. The chain couples TRBV3-1 (or the pseudogene TRBV3-2) to TRBJ2-7; D unclear. The CDR3 sequence is 12 residues long. Trimming cost V 1 base and J 4 bases, with 5 bases left between them. CDR1 and CDR2 from the germline V gene are LGHDT and YNNKEL (reference sequence).

For the CDR3, the DNA is TGTGCCAGCAGCTTAGGGGCGCCTCGCGAGACCCAGTACTTC. Translating it yields CASSLGAPRETQYF. The J gene is TRBJ2-5, the V gene TRBV27, with D perhaps TRBD1 (5 bases). The length of the CDR3 is 14 residues. The V gene lost 6 bases and the J gene lost 5 bases, with 16 bases spanning the gap. Germline assignment: CDR1 MNHEY and CDR2 SMNVEV (reference sequence).

This clone was seen once. CDR3 amino acids: CASSSPAPHNEQFF. CDR3 DNA: TGTGCCAGCAGCTCGCCGGCACCCCACAATGAGCAGTTCTTC. The V gene is TRBV7-2, the J gene TRBJ2-1; D remains unclear. V dropped 4 bases and J dropped 5 bases, with 12 bases sitting between them. This CDR3 is 14 amino acids long. CDR1 is SGHTA, CDR2 FQGNSA, per germline.

The chain recombines TRBV3-1 (or the pseudogene TRBV3-2) with TRBJ1-3, with a weak D call TRBD1 (6 bases). The germline V gene encodes CDR1 LGHDT and CDR2 YNNKEL (reference sequence). The CDR3 is 17 residues long. V was cut by 1 base and J by 0 bases, with 13 bases left in between. CDR3 coding DNA: TGTGCCAGCAGCCAAGGTTCCAGGGGAAGCTCTGGAAACACCATATATTTT. Its protein product is CASSQGSRGSSGNTIYF.

There are a few counts of this clone. V gene TRBV5-6 combines with J gene TRBJ1-2; TRBD1 aligns across 9 bases. Germline CDR1 reads SGHDT; CDR2 reads YYEEEE. Trimming at V came to 3 bases and at J to 8 bases, leaving 11 bases not matched to a gene. The CDR3 is 15 amino acids. The CDR3 loop reads CASSYQNRGQWGYTF. CDR3 coding DNA: TGTGCCAGCAGCTATCAAAACAGGGGGCAGTGGGGCTACACCTTC.

This clone was observed a handful of times. V and J are TRBV27 and TRBJ2-5; the match to TRBD2 covers 10 bases. V lost 4 bases to trimming and J lost 0 bases; unmatched junction nucleotides: 11. The CDR3 covers 18 residues. Per germline, CDR1 MNHEY and CDR2 SMNVEV (reference sequence). CDR3 residues: CASSSNSGGNPYQETQYF. The CDR3 DNA reads as TGTGCCAGCAGTTCGAATAGCGGGGGGAACCCGTACCAAGAGACCCAGTACTTC.

V usage is TRBV4-3 and J usage is TRBJ1-6; 7 nucleotides agree with TRBD1. The CDR3 has 16 amino acids. The ends lost 0 bases at V and 9 bases at J; junction bases unmatched: 8. The V gene's germline CDR1 is LGHNA and CDR2 YSLEER. In DNA, the CDR3 is TGCGCCAGCAGCCAAGATGGCAGGGGGAACGGTTCACCCCTCCACTTT. Protein: CASSQDGRGNGSPLHF.

This sequence joins TRBV5-1 and TRBJ2-7; possibly TRBD1 for D (5 bases). V lost 0 bases to trimming and J lost 5 bases, with 18 bases between them. The CDR3 has 16 amino acids. Germline V gene data show CDR1 as SGHRS and CDR2 as YFSETQ. The CDR3 DNA is TGCGCCAGCAGCTTGGAGGGGCCCAGAACAAAGGACGAGCAGTACTTC. Protein product: CASSLEGPRTKDEQYF. Full variable domain (missing parts from reference TRBV5-1 and TRBJ2-7): KAGVTQTPRYLIKTRGQQVTLSCSPISGHRSVSWYQQTPGQGLQFLFEYFSETQRNKGNFPGRFSGRQFSNSRSEMNVSTLELGDSALYLCASSLEGPRTKDEQYFGPGTRLTVT.

The chain carries TRBV5-1 and TRBJ2-6; D is unclear. CDR1 is SGHRS, CDR2 YFSETQ, per germline. The V end lost 0 bases, the J end lost 0 bases, and 10 bases lay between the germline ends. The CDR3 spans 17 residues. CDR3 sequence (DNA): TGCGCCAGCAGCTTGGGGCCCGGCGTCTCTGGGGCCAACGTCCTGACTTTC. This translates into CASSLGPGVSGANVLTF.

V usage is TRBV10-1 and J usage is TRBJ2-7, with TRBD2 identical over 8 bases. CDR3 length: 16 residues. Per the germline V gene, CDR1 is WNHNN and CDR2 is SYGVQD (reference sequence). Trimming removed 7 bases from V and 0 bases from J; junction bases left unmatched: 11. The CDR3 DNA follows: TGCGCCAGCAATCTCGCGGGGGGCCCCGCCTCCTACGAGCAGTACTTC. As protein: CASNLAGGPASYEQYF.

Concerning this clone: Other DNA sequences in this sample translate to the same CDR3. The DNA for the CDR3 is TGCGCCAGCAGCCAAGATCAGGCAGACCAAGAGACCCAGTACTTC. It translates to CASSQDQADQETQYF. The V call is TRBV4-1, the J call TRBJ2-5, with unresolved D. V lost 0 bases and J 0 bases, leaving 8 bases between the germline ends. Germline lookup yields CDR1 MGHRA and CDR2 YSYEKL. CDR3 length: 15 amino acids.

The chain links TRBV28 to TRBJ1-2; D might be TRBD1 (6 bases). The CDR3 spans 13 residues. Per germline, CDR1 MDHEN and CDR2 SYDVKM. The V end was cut by 10 bases, the J end by 6 bases, with 18 bases between. Here the CDR3 DNA reads TGTGCCACTTTAAACAGGGCGCGGGATGGCTACACCTTC. This sequence encodes CATLNRARDGYTF.

V gene TRBV25-1 combines with J gene TRBJ2-1; 9 bases agree with TRBD1. The V segment lost 4 bases and the J segment 6 bases; nucleotides outside the gene matches: 4. The V gene's germline CDR1 is MGHDK and CDR2 SYGVNS. The CDR3 is 14 residues long. CDR3 nucleotide sequence: TGTGCCAGCAGTGCCCGGGACAGGGCCAATGAGCAGTTCTTC. Protein sequence: CASSARDRANEQFF.

The J gene is TRBJ2-5, the V gene TRBV7-6; D remains unclear. From germline, CDR1 is SGHVS and CDR2 FNYEAQ. This CDR3 is 12 amino acids long. With 1 base removed from V and 2 bases from J, the gap between germline ends came to 2 bases. The CDR3 loop reads CASSLVQETQYF. CDR3 nucleotides: TGTGCCAGCAGCTTAGTGCAAGAGACCCAGTACTTC.

This chain links TRBV29-1 with TRBJ2-7, with D tentatively TRBD1 (6 bases). This CDR3 region has 13 residues. The ends were cut back, 4 bases at V and 2 bases at J, with 12 bases in the middle. The germline V gene encodes CDR1 SQVTM and CDR2 ANQGSEA. In nucleotides, the CDR3 is TGCAGCGTTGTGACAGGCAACCCCTACGAGCAGTACTTC. Protein sequence: CSVVTGNPYEQYF.

This clone came up a few times. The V call is TRBV30, the J call TRBJ2-1; 8 bases line up with TRBD2. The CDR3 covers 14 residues. In germline, CDR1 is GTSNPN, CDR2 SVGIG (reference sequence). The V gene end was trimmed by 5 bases and the J gene end by 8 bases; junction bases not matched to a gene: 11. CDR3 sequence reads: CAWGLAPTLDEQFF. CDR3 DNA sequence: TGTGCCTGGGGACTAGCACCCACGCTCGATGAGCAGTTCTTC.

This chain links TRBV6-2 or TRBV6-3 with TRBJ2-7; D gene unclear. V was pared by 1 base and J by 0 bases, with 1 base between. This CDR3 has 12 residues. Germline assignment: CDR1 MNHEY and CDR2 SVGEGT. The CDR3 here is CASSYYSYEQYF. The DNA for the CDR3 is TGTGCCAGCAGTTACTACTCCTACGAGCAGTACTTC.

The rearrangement joins TRBV2 to TRBJ2-5; tentatively, D is TRBD1 or TRBD2 (5 bases each). Germline V lookup: CDR1 SNHLY, CDR2 FYNNEI. Trimming stripped 2 bases from V and 7 bases from J, with 14 bases between. The CDR3 is 14 amino acids. The CDR3 loop is CASSENLPGTTQYF. Written as DNA, the CDR3 is TGTGCCAGCAGTGAAAACTTACCAGGGACGACCCAGTACTTC.

The table lists this clone with a count of one. As DNA, the CDR3 is TGTGCCAGCAGCCCTAGTCCCAAAGGAGGCAATGAGCAGTTCTTC. This encodes CASSPSPKGGNEQFF. This rearrangement joins TRBV7-2 to TRBJ2-1, with D possibly being TRBD2 (5 bases). Per the germline V gene, CDR1 is SGHTA and CDR2 is FQGNSA. The V and J ends lost 5 bases and 6 bases respectively, with 17 bases between them. The CDR3 has 15 amino acids.

The rearrangement links TRBV11-1 to TRBJ2-3; D not resolved. The germline V gene has CDR1 SGHAT and CDR2 FQDESV (reference sequence). V was pared by 0 bases and J by 6 bases, with 7 bases between. The CDR3 loop spans 13 amino acids. CDR3 in DNA: TGTGCCAGCAGCTTAGCTCCGGACGATACGCAGTATTTT. It translates to CASSLAPDDTQYF. Full variable domain (outside the CDR3, taken from reference TRBV11-1 and TRBJ2-3): EAEVAQSPRYKITEKSQAVAFWCDPISGHATLYWYRQILGQGPELLVQFQDESVVDDSQLPKDRFSAERLKGVDSTLKIQPAELGDSAMYLCASSLAPDDTQYFGPGTRLTVL.

V is TRBV10-2 and J is TRBJ2-2; tentative D call: TRBD1 (5 bases). V lost 2 bases and J 4 bases, leaving 23 bases between the germline ends. Germline V gene lookup returns CDR1 WSHSY and CDR2 SAAADI. The CDR3 extends over 19 amino acids. This chain's CDR3 is CASSEQAWVSQGSTGELFF. The CDR3 region has the DNA TGCGCCAGCAGTGAGCAAGCTTGGGTGTCCCAGGGAAGCACCGGGGAGCTGTTTTTT.